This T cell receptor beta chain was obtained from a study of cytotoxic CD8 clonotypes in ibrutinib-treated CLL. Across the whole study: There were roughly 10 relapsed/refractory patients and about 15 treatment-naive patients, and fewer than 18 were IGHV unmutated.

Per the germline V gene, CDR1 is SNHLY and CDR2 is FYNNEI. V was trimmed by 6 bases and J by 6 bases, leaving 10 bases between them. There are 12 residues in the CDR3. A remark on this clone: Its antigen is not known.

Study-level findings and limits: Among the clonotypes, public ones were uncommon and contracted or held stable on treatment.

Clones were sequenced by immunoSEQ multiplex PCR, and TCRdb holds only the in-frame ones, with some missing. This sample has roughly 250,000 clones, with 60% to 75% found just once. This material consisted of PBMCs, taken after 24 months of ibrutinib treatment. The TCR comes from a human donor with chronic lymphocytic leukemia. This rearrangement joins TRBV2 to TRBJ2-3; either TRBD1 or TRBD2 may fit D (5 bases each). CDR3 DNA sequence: TGTGCCAGCAGGGATGAGGGGGATACGCAGTATTTT. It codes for CASRDEGDTQYF.